The clone carrying this TCR beta chain has at least ten counts. The data belong to a study of blood T cells in healthy people across ages. Study-wide background: Per two T cells, about one barcoded beta molecule was captured through template switching.

V dropped 6 bases and J dropped 0 bases, with 11 bases sitting between them. Germline V gene data show CDR1 as SEHNR and CDR2 as FQNEAQ (reference sequence). The CDR3 extends over 15 amino acids. A sample-barcoded 5' primer and a J-beta primer mix were used in a second PCR of roughly 6 to 11 cycles. Each of the cDNA molecules was tagged by a template-switch adaptor with 12 random nucleotides. TCRdb reanalysed the 5' RACE reads using MiXCR and keeps one entry per CDR3 protein. This table holds 550,000 to 800,000 distinct CDR3 sequences, roughly 32% found once. The source is a woman aged 80 or older in good health. The sequenced sample was blood. This chain connects TRBV7-9 to TRBJ1-4; D is perhaps TRBD1 (6 bases). The CDR3: CASSWDIPTNEKLFF. The DNA of the CDR3 is TGTGCCAGCAGTTGGGACATCCCAACTAATGAAAAACTGTTTTTT.